Presented here are 5 T cell receptor beta chains from one specimen sequenced in a study of blood T cell repertoires in COVID-19. Only in-frame clones appear in the TCRdb table, and some are missing; sequencing was by immunoSEQ multiplex PCR. The data hold about 200,000 clones, with approximately 80% observed a single time. Sequencing was carried out using peripheral blood. These receptors originate from a human donor in a cohort sampled during active COVID-19.

This clone occurred once. The chain recombines TRBV29-1 with TRBJ1-5; D may be TRBD1 (5 bases). There are 11 residues in the CDR3. The germline CDR1 and CDR2 sequences are SQVTM and ANQGSEA. Trimming shortened V by 4 bases and J by 11 bases, and 12 bases separated the two germline ends. This chain's CDR3 is CSVGGGGAQHF. DNA of the CDR3: TGCAGCGTTGGGGGGGGAGGGGCCCAGCATTTT.

This clone was counted a few times. J is TRBJ1-2 and V is TRBV3-1 (or the pseudogene TRBV3-2), with a possible D match to TRBD1 (5 bases). The CDR3 runs 15 residues. With 4 bases removed from V and 6 bases from J, the gap between germline ends came to 18 bases. CDR1 LGHDT and CDR2 YNNKEL come from the germline V gene (reference sequence). CDR3: CASSPARVSLNGYTF. The DNA for the CDR3 is TGTGCCAGCAGCCCCGCCAGGGTATCCCTGAATGGCTACACCTTC.

The J gene is TRBJ1-2, the V gene TRBV2; no firm D call. This CDR3 is 15 amino acids long. Trimming left V 4 bases short and J 4 bases short, with 16 bases between. CDR1 and CDR2 from the germline V gene are SNHLY and FYNNEI. The CDR3 nucleotides read TGTGCCAGCAGTGTTATCGCACTACGGGGCTATGGCTACACCTTC. Its translation: CASSVIALRGYGYTF.

J is TRBJ2-2 and V is TRBV5-1, with a weak D call TRBD1 (6 bases). This CDR3 region has 16 residues. Germline V gene sequence: CDR1 SGHRS, CDR2 YFSETQ. V gave up 0 bases and J gave up 2 bases, with 11 bases separating them. In DNA form, the CDR3 reads TGCGCCAGCAGCTTGGTGCTGGGGGCTAACACCGGGGAGCTGTTTTTT. This encodes CASSLVLGANTGELFF.

The chain has TRBV7-2 and TRBJ1-5, with D possibly being TRBD1 (6 bases). The CDR3 has 14 amino acids. Looked up from germline, CDR1 is SGHTA and CDR2 is FQGNSA. V dropped 6 bases and J dropped 7 bases, with 16 bases sitting between them. CDR3 sequence reads: CASSKGHPEQPQHF. The CDR3, as DNA: TGTGCCAGCAGTAAGGGACACCCGGAGCAGCCCCAGCATTTT.